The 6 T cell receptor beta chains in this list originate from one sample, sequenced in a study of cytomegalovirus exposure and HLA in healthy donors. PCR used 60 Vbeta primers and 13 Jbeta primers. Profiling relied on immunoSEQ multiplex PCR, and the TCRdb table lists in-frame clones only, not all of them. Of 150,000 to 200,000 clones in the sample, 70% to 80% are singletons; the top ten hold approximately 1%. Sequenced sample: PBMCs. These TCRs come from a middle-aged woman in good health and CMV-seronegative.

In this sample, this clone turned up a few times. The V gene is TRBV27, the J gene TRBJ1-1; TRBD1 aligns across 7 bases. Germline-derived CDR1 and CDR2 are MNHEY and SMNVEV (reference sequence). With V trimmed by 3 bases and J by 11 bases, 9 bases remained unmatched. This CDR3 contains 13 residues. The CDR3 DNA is TGTGCCAGCAGTTTTCGGGACAGACGGCAGGCTTTCTTT. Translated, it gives CASSFRDRRQAFF.

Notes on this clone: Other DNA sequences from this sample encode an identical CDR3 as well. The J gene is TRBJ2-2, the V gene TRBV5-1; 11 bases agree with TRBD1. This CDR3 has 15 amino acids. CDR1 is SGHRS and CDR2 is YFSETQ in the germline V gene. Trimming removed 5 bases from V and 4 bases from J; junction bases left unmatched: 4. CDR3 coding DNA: TGCGCCAGCAGTTCCGGGACAGGGGGCACCGGGGAGCTGTTTTTT. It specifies CASSSGTGGTGELFF. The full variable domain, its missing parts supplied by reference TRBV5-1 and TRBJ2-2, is KAGVTQTPRYLIKTRGQQVTLSCSPISGHRSVSWYQQTPGQGLQFLFEYFSETQRNKGNFPGRFSGRQFSNSRSEMNVSTLELGDSALYLCASSSGTGGTGELFFGEGSRLTVL.

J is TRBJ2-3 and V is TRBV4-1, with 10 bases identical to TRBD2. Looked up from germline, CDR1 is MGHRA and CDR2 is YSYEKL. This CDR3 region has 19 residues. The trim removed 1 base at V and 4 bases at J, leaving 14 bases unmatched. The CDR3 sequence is CASSQGILGLAVSADTQYF. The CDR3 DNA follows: TGCGCCAGCAGCCAAGGAATATTAGGACTAGCGGTGTCGGCAGATACGCAGTATTTT.

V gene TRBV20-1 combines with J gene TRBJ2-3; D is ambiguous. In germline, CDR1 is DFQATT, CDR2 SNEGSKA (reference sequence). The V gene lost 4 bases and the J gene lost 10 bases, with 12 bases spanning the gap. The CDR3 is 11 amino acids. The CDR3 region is CSAKGEHSQYF. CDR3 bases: TGCAGTGCTAAAGGAGAGCACTCGCAGTATTTT.

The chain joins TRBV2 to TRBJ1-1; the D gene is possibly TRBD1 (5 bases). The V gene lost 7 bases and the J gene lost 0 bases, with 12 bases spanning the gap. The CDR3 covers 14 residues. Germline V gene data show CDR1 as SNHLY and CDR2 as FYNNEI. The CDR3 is CASTTGEVNTEAFF. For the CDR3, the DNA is TGTGCCAGCACCACGGGGGAGGTGAACACTGAAGCTTTCTTT. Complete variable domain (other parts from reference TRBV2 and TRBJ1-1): EPEVTQTPSHQVTQMGQEVILRCVPISNHLYFYWYRQILGQKVEFLVSFYNNEISEKSEIFDDQFSVERPDGSNFTLKIRSTKLEDSAMYFCASTTGEVNTEAFFGQGTRLTVV.

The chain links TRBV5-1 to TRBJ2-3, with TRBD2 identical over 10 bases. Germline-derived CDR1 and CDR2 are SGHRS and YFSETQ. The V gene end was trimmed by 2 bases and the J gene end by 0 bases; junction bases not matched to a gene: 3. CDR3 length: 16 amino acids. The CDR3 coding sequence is TGCGCCAGCAGCTTCGGGACTAGCGTCAGCACAGATACGCAGTATTTT. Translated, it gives CASSFGTSVSTDTQYF. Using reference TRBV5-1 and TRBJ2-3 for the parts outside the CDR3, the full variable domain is KAGVTQTPRYLIKTRGQQVTLSCSPISGHRSVSWYQQTPGQGLQFLFEYFSETQRNKGNFPGRFSGRQFSNSRSEMNVSTLELGDSALYLCASSFGTSVSTDTQYFGPGTRLTVL.